This TCR beta chain was captured by sequencing in a study of T cell repertoires in cytomegalovirus infection. Study information: CMV epitopes used comprised recently identified HLA-C-restricted ones and well-studied HLA-B-restricted ones. Whole-study results and caveats: Clonotypes of TCR beta that were HLA-C-restricted and CMV-specific dominated the ex vivo response. Of the TCR beta families, the public ones yielded a cumulative frequency that identified carriers of CMV plus the relevant HLA.

TCRdb itself ran the reads through MiXCR, one entry per CDR3 protein. Of approximately 1,000,000 distinct CDR3 sequences in the sample, 30% to 40% were seen once. CDR1 is MNHNS and CDR2 is SASEGT in the germline V gene. The CDR3 contains 15 residues. In regard to this clonotype: Its antigen is currently unknown. At one end, the junction sequence differs from germline, possibly due to a read error.

The origin of this receptor is a human donor in good health (CMV status not recorded). Some clones in this sample may be carry-over from other donors' samples. This rearrangement joins TRBV6-1 to TRBJ2-1; 11 bases line up with TRBD2. This specimen was cultured CD8+ T cells from PBMCs, taken from culture after CMV antigen stimulation. The CDR3, as DNA: TGTGTCAGCAGTGGCACTAGCGGGGGCTACAATGAGCAGTTCTTC. It translates to CVSSGTSGGYNEQFF.